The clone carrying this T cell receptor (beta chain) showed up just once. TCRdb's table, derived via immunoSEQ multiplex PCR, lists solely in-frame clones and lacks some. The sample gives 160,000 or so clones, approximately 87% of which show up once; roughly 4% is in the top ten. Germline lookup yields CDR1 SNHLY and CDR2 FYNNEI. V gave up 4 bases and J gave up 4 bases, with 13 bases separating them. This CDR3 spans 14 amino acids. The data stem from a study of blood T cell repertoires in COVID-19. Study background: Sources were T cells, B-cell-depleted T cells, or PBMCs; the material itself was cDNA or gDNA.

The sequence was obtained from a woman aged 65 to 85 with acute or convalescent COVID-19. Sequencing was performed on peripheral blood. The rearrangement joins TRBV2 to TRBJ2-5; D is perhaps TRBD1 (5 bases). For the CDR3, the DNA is TGTGCCAGCAGTGGAGGAATAGGGGCAGAGACCCAGTACTTC. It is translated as CASSGGIGAETQYF.